The 2 T cell receptor beta chains listed next were all sequenced from one sample in a study of gammadelta T cells during hepatitis C antiviral therapy. Treatment described: sofosbuvir plus ledipasvir, interferon-free. Amplicons covering TRG and TRD CDR3 used roughly 23-31 PCR cycles. mRNA from sorted cells was used for cDNA synthesis. From the reads, TCRdb called clonotypes with MiXCR, one entry per CDR3 protein. This sample's table reports 3 distinct CDR3 sequences. Specimen: gamma-delta T cells from peripheral blood, collected at week 48 follow-up after direct-acting antiviral therapy. All receptors come from an adult with chronic hepatitis C.

Details on this clonotype: This beta chain is an unintended read in a library built for delta chains; its size means little. The chain employs TRBV28 and TRBJ2-6; D is possibly TRBD2 (6 bases). Germline V lookup: CDR1 MDHEN, CDR2 SYDVKM. This CDR3 has 15 residues. The V and J ends lost 3 bases and 4 bases respectively, with 10 bases between them. CDR3 loop: CASSFGGNGANVLTF. The CDR3 DNA reads TGTGCCAGCAGTTTTGGGGGGAACGGGGCCAACGTCCTGACTTTC.

Worth noting for this clonotype: This beta chain turned up in a library designed for delta chains; as an off-target read, its abundance says little. The chain is built from TRBV19 and TRBJ2-1, with D tentatively TRBD2 (5 bases). There are 11 residues in the CDR3. Germline loops: CDR1 LNHDA, CDR2 SQIVND (reference sequence). V was pared by 11 bases and J by 4 bases, with 9 bases between. This CDR3 reads CAAGGYNEQFF. In DNA, the CDR3 is TGTGCCGCCGGCGGGTACAATGAGCAGTTCTTC.